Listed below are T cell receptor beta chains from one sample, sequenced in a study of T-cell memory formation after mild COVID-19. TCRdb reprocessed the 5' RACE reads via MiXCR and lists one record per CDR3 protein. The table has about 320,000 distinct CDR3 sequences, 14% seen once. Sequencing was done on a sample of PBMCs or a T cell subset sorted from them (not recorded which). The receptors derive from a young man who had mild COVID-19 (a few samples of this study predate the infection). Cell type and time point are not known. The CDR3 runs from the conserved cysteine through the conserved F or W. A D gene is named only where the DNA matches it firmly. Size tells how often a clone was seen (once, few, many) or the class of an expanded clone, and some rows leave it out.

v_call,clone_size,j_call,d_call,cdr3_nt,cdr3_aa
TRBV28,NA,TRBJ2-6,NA,TGTGCCAGCAGTCCCGGACTGCTCTCTGGGGCCAACGTCCTGACTTTC,CASSPGLLSGANVLTF
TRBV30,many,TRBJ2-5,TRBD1,TGTGCCTGGAGTGTAGGAGGTGGGACAGGGACCCAGTACTTC,CAWSVGGGTGTQYF
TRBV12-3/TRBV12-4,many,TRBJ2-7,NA,TGTGCCAGCAGTTTGGCCGGACTCTCCTACGAGCAGTACTTC,CASSLAGLSYEQYF
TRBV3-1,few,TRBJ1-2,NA,TGTGCCAGCAGCGAAGGACGGTACTATGGCTACACCTTC,CASSEGRYYGYTF
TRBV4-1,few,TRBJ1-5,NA,TGCGCCAGCAGCCAAATTTACGGTAGCAGTCAGCCCCAGCATTTT,CASSQIYGSSQPQHF
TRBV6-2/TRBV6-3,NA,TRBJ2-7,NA,TGTGCCAGCAGTTACTCGAACGGGCCCGCCTACGAGCAGTACTTC,CASSYSNGPAYEQYF
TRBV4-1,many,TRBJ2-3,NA,TGCGCCAGCAGCCTGCATCAGGGGCCTGGCACAGATACGCAGTATTTT,CASSLHQGPGTDTQYF
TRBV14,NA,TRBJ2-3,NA,TGTGCCAGCAGCCAAGGCAGAAAAAGCACAGATACGCAGTATTTT,CASSQGRKSTDTQYF
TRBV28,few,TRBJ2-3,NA,TGTGCCAGCAGTTCCCTACATATTGGTACCACAGATACGCAGTATTTT,CASSSLHIGTTDTQYF
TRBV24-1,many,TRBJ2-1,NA,TGTGCCACCAGCAGTACTTCCACCTACGACAATGAGCAGTTCTTC,CATSSTSTYDNEQFF